Shown below are 6 T cell receptor beta chains from a single sample sequenced in a study of shared clonotypes between healthy human individuals. Clones were read by immunoSEQ multiplex PCR, and TCRdb kept only the in-frame ones, dropping some. The table shows roughly 2.6 million clones, with approximately 94% occurring only once. Material: naive CD4+ T cells sorted from blood. Subset defined: CD45RA+ positively selected. These receptors came from a man younger than 35 in good health.

This sequence joins TRBV6-5 and TRBJ2-7, with D possibly being TRBD1 or TRBD2 (5 bases each). In germline, CDR1 is MNHEY, CDR2 SVGAGI. This CDR3 is 14 amino acids long. Trimming stripped 4 bases from V and 5 bases from J, with 15 bases between. The CDR3 DNA is TGTGCCAGCAGTTCCCGGGGACGGCCTGACGAGCAGTACTTC. It is translated as CASSSRGRPDEQYF.

V gene TRBV5-1 combines with J gene TRBJ2-1; D ambiguous. The germline V gene has CDR1 SGHRS and CDR2 YFSETQ. This CDR3 has 13 residues. Deletions cut 4 bases from V and 4 bases from J, with 9 bases between. The CDR3 sequence: CASSGVTYNEQFF. Written as DNA, the CDR3 is TGCGCCAGCAGCGGCGTGACATACAATGAGCAGTTCTTC.

The CDR3 protein is CATSSGQGAEKLFF. As DNA, the CDR3 is TGTGCCACCAGCAGTGGACAGGGGGCTGAAAAACTGTTTTTT. The chain carries TRBV15 and TRBJ1-4; 11 positions agree with TRBD1. CDR1 LNHNV and CDR2 YYDKDF come from the germline V gene (reference sequence). This CDR3 has 14 residues. Trimming at V came to 3 bases and at J to 7 bases, leaving 1 base not matched to a gene.

V usage is TRBV7-2 and J usage is TRBJ2-7, with TRBD1 identical over 8 bases. Per germline, CDR1 SGHTA and CDR2 FQGNSA. V was clipped by 4 bases and J by 3 bases; unmatched bases: 2. This CDR3 is 13 amino acids long. Here the CDR3 reads CASSYTGGYEQYF. The CDR3 nucleotides are TGTGCCAGCAGCTATACAGGGGGCTACGAGCAGTACTTC.

The chain has TRBV28 and TRBJ1-5, with 9 bases fitting TRBD1. Germline values: CDR1 MDHEN, CDR2 SYDVKM. With 3 bases clipped from V and 2 bases from J, the junction kept 2 bases outside the gene matches. This CDR3 is 15 amino acids long. The CDR3 loop reads CASSLRDRGNQPQHF. CDR3 coding DNA: TGTGCCAGCAGTTTGAGGGACAGGGGCAATCAGCCCCAGCATTTT.

The chain has TRBV5-6 and TRBJ1-2, with D perhaps matching TRBD1 (5 bases). The CDR3 covers 15 residues. The V gene's germline CDR1 is SGHDT and CDR2 YYEEEE. V gave up 0 bases and J gave up 5 bases, with 14 bases separating them. The CDR3 DNA follows: TGTGCCAGCAGCTTGGAGCAGGGAAATTGGTATGGCTACACCTTC. The encoded protein is CASSLEQGNWYGYTF.